Each of the 10 T cell receptor beta chains below was sequenced from the same sample in a study of CD8 T cells in Susac syndrome. Random hexamers served to reverse transcribe about 0.45 to 1 ug RNA. MiXCR was run by TCRdb on the immunoSEQ multiplex PCR reads, yielding one entry per CDR3 protein. Among roughly 300,000 distinct CDR3 sequences listed, approximately 84% were seen once. Sequenced sample: CD8+ T cells from PBMCs. These receptor sequences come from a human donor with multiple sclerosis.

The genes are TRBV15 and TRBJ1-2, with D maybe TRBD1 (5 bases). V shed 2 bases and J shed 4 bases, with 8 bases lying between them. CDR3 length: 13 residues. Germline V gene data show CDR1 as LNHNV and CDR2 as YYDKDF (reference sequence). In nucleotides, the CDR3 is TGTGCCACCAGCAGAAAGGGGTCCTATGGCTACACCTTC. Amino acid sequence: CATSRKGSYGYTF. Variable domain in full (rest from reference TRBV15 and TRBJ1-2): DAMVIQNPRYQVTQFGKPVTLSCSQTLNHNVMYWYQQKSSQAPKLLFHYYDKDFNNEADTPDNFQSRRPNTSFCFLDIRSPGLGDTAMYLCATSRKGSYGYTFGSGTRLTVV.

This rearrangement joins TRBV7-9 to TRBJ1-3; D is unresolved. CDR1 and CDR2 (germline): SEHNR, FQNEAQ (reference sequence). CDR3 size: 12 residues. V was cut by 3 bases and J by 4 bases, with 4 bases left in between. The DNA for the CDR3 is TGTGCCAGCAGCTTTAAGGGAAACACCATATATTTT. This translates into CASSFKGNTIYF.

The CDR3 bases are TGTGCCAGCAGTTCTGTGACAGGTCTCTTCAATCAGCCCCAGCATTTT. Translating it yields CASSSVTGLFNQPQHF. This chain connects TRBV27 to TRBJ1-5, with D maybe TRBD1 (6 bases). The V gene lost 4 bases and the J gene lost 3 bases, with 16 bases spanning the gap. Germline V CDR1 and CDR2: MNHEY, SMNVEV (reference sequence). The CDR3 is made up of 16 amino acids.

This clonotype showed up just a few times. J is TRBJ2-1 and V is TRBV19, with 9 nucleotides matching TRBD2. Germline CDR1 LNHDA, CDR2 SQIVND (reference sequence). V lost 6 bases and J lost 4; bases outside the gene matches: 7. CDR3 length: 15 amino acids. CDR3 loop: CASRLSGRTYNEQFF. Written as DNA, the CDR3 is TGTGCCAGTAGGCTTAGCGGGAGAACATACAATGAGCAGTTCTTC.

V is TRBV3-1 and J is TRBJ2-1; 11 bases line up with TRBD2. The CDR3 has 16 residues. V lost 4 bases to trimming and J lost 4 bases; unmatched junction nucleotides: 6. The germline gives CDR1 LGHDT, CDR2 YNNKEL (reference sequence). As DNA, the CDR3 is TGTGCCAGCAGCCCGGGGACTAGCGGTCTTTACAATGAGCAGTTCTTC. Its protein product is CASSPGTSGLYNEQFF.

The V and J genes are TRBV20-1 and TRBJ2-7, with D perhaps TRBD1 or TRBD2 (5 bases each). The CDR3 spans 14 residues. The germline V gene encodes CDR1 DFQATT and CDR2 SNEGSKA (reference sequence). The V end was cut by 0 bases, the J end by 3 bases, with 12 bases between. CDR3 residues: CSARDRDGGYEQYF. The CDR3 DNA reads TGCAGTGCTAGAGATCGGGACGGAGGCTACGAGCAGTACTTC.

The rearrangement joins TRBV7-9 to TRBJ1-1; 8 positions agree with TRBD1. Trimming removed 1 base from V and 11 bases from J; junction bases left unmatched: 9. Germline assignment: CDR1 SEHNR and CDR2 FQNEAQ (reference sequence). The CDR3 contains 14 residues. Written as DNA, the CDR3 is TGTGCCAGCAGCTTAGTACGAGACAGGGGTGAGGCTTTCTTT. Its translation is CASSLVRDRGEAFF.

V usage is TRBV27 and J usage is TRBJ1-1; the D is unclear. The V gene lost 5 bases and the J gene lost 1 base, with 14 bases spanning the gap. Germline V CDR1 and CDR2: MNHEY, SMNVEV (reference sequence). The CDR3 is 15 amino acids. The CDR3, as DNA: TGTGCCAGCAGTCCCCTAGGACGGAGGAACACTGAAGCTTTCTTT. Protein: CASSPLGRRNTEAFF.

This chain links TRBV7-9 with TRBJ2-2, with 11 bases that match TRBD2. There are 16 residues in the CDR3. Germline V CDR1 and CDR2: SEHNR, FQNEAQ (reference sequence). Germline trimming cut 2 bases from V and 7 bases from J; bases unmatched to any gene: 6. The CDR3 here is CASSLFRLAGRGELFF. CDR3 nucleotides: TGTGCCAGCAGCTTATTCCGACTAGCGGGACGCGGGGAGCTGTTTTTT.

The chain carries TRBV28 and TRBJ2-3; a weak D match, TRBD2 (6 bases). This CDR3 is built from 17 residues. Germline CDR1 is MDHEN and CDR2 is SYDVKM. V was clipped by 4 bases and J by 3 bases, with 20 bases between them. CDR3 sequence: CASSSDRVLGGTDTQYF. CDR3 nucleotide sequence: TGTGCCAGCAGTTCGGATCGGGTCCTCGGAGGGACAGATACGCAGTATTTT.